One sample yielded the 17 T cell receptor beta chains listed below, sequenced in a study of T cells of healthy individuals. Each CDR3 protein gets one entry after TCRdb re-called the 5' RACE reads with MiXCR. The sample consists of 100,000 or so distinct CDR3 sequences, about 16% of them appearing once. Receptors were obtained from a human donor in good health.

This clonotype appeared a few times. The rearrangement links TRBV6-2 or TRBV6-3 to TRBJ2-7, with 9 bases identical to TRBD1. V lost 6 bases, J lost 6 bases, and 9 bases stayed unmatched. Per the germline V gene, CDR1 is MNHEY and CDR2 is SVGEGT. This CDR3 has 14 amino acids. The CDR3 spells CASRTRDRAGEQYF. The CDR3 coding sequence is TGTGCCAGCAGGACACGGGACAGGGCGGGCGAGCAGTACTTC.

V usage is TRBV20-1 and J usage is TRBJ2-3; the D gene could be TRBD1 or TRBD2 (6 bases each). Trimming shortened V by 3 bases and J by 5 bases, and 12 bases separated the two germline ends. Germline V CDR1 and CDR2: DFQATT, SNEGSKA (reference sequence). The CDR3 spans 13 residues. The CDR3 DNA reads TGCAGTGCTAGCGGGGGCGGAATAGATACGCAGTATTTT. Its protein is CSASGGGIDTQYF.

This clonotype came up many times. This chain joins TRBV6-2 or TRBV6-3 and TRBJ2-4; D is unresolved. Trimming shortened V by 0 bases and J by 10 bases, and 10 bases separated the two germline ends. Per germline, CDR1 MNHEY and CDR2 SVGEGT. This CDR3 has 13 residues. CDR3 loop: CASSYSAQGIQYF. The CDR3 DNA reads as TGTGCCAGCAGTTACTCTGCGCAAGGGATTCAGTACTTC.

The chain links TRBV7-9 to TRBJ1-6; D not certain. Germline CDR1 is SEHNR and CDR2 is FQNEAQ (reference sequence). The CDR3 sequence is 16 residues long. Trimming stripped 0 bases from V and 3 bases from J, with 9 bases between. The CDR3 coding sequence is TGTGCCAGCAGCTTAGCGCTATCAAGCTATAATTCACCCCTCCACTTT. Its protein is CASSLALSSYNSPLHF. The full variable domain, rest sourced from reference TRBV7-9 and TRBJ1-6, is DTGVSQNPRHKITKRGQNVTFRCDPISEHNRLYWYRQTLGQGPEFLTYFQNEAQLEKSRLLSDRFSAERPKGSFSTLEIQRTEQGDSAMYLCASSLALSSYNSPLHFGNGTRLTVT.

This clonotype was observed once. The chain couples TRBV6-6 to TRBJ2-3, with D possibly being TRBD2 (7 bases). CDR1 and CDR2 (germline): MNHNY, SVGAGI (reference sequence). Trimming removed 1 base from V and 6 bases from J, with 20 bases in between. The CDR3 runs 17 residues. The CDR3 DNA is TGTGCCAGCAGTTACTTGGGGGGGCCGGGTAGCGGCGATACGCAGTATTTT. Translation gives CASSYLGGPGSGDTQYF.

The J gene is TRBJ2-5, the V gene TRBV6-2 or TRBV6-3, with unresolved D. The CDR3 covers 13 residues. Germline loops: CDR1 MNHEY, CDR2 SVGEGT. Trimming took off 6 bases at V and 4 bases at J, with 12 bases between the two ends. This CDR3 is CASSLLKTETQYF. The CDR3 DNA is TGTGCCAGCAGCCTCCTGAAGACAGAGACCCAGTACTTC.

This clonotype was seen a few times. The chain recombines TRBV9 with TRBJ2-7; 7 nucleotides agree with TRBD1. The CDR3 totals 14 residues. CDR1 and CDR2 from the germline V gene are SGDLS and YYNGEE. With V trimmed by 3 bases and J by 3 bases, 6 bases remained unmatched. The CDR3 loop reads CASSGRQGNYEQYF. CDR3 nucleotides: TGTGCCAGCAGCGGCCGACAGGGAAACTACGAGCAGTACTTC.

This clonotype was detected ten times or more. V and J are TRBV6-1 and TRBJ1-1; 8 bases map to TRBD1. There are 14 residues in the CDR3. From germline, CDR1 is MNHNS and CDR2 SASEGT. V trimming: 7 bases; J trimming: 4 bases; junction bases outside the gene matches: 8. CDR3 protein: CASTGTGIGTEAFF. Here the CDR3 DNA reads TGTGCCAGCACAGGGACAGGTATTGGCACTGAAGCTTTCTTT.

The chain couples TRBV3-1 to TRBJ2-2; D unresolved. Deletions cut 0 bases from V and 4 bases from J, with 12 bases between. Germline CDR1 LGHDT, CDR2 YNNKEL (reference sequence). The length of the CDR3 is 16 residues. The CDR3 sequence: CASSQDRWRRTGELFF. CDR3 DNA: TGTGCCAGCAGCCAAGATCGATGGCGCCGCACCGGGGAGCTGTTTTTT.

This clonotype was picked up a small number of times. This chain joins TRBV12-3 or TRBV12-4 and TRBJ2-2; 8 nucleotides agree with TRBD2. Trimming at V came to 10 bases and at J to 6 bases, leaving 13 bases not matched to a gene. The CDR3 is made up of 15 amino acids. This CDR3 reads CATDNSGRAAGELFF. DNA for the CDR3: TGTGCCACCGATAATTCCGGGAGGGCTGCCGGGGAGCTGTTTTTT.

The V gene is TRBV20-1, the J gene TRBJ2-6; D unresolved. The CDR3 is made up of 15 amino acids. V was clipped by 0 bases and J by 0 bases, with 6 bases between them. Germline CDR1 DFQATT, CDR2 SNEGSKA (reference sequence). CDR3 bases: TGCAGTGCTAGAGATCCGCGCTCTGGGGCCAACGTCCTGACTTTC. Translating it yields CSARDPRSGANVLTF.

There are many counts of this clonotype. The chain carries TRBV7-6 and TRBJ2-3; D call uncertain. Germline-derived CDR1 and CDR2 are SGHVS and FNYEAQ. V gave up 5 bases and J gave up 11 bases, with 17 bases separating them. The CDR3 has 13 amino acids. The CDR3 sequence is CASSPLTTIEQYF. The CDR3 DNA sequence: TGTGCCAGCAGCCCCTTGACAACGATCGAGCAGTATTTT. Looking up the rest from reference TRBV7-6 and TRBJ2-3 gives the full variable domain: GAGVSQSPRYKVTKRGQDVALRCDPISGHVSLYWYRQALGQGPEFLTYFNYEAQQDKSGLPNDRFSAERPEGSISTLTIQRTEQRDSAMYRCASSPLTTIEQYFGPGTRLTVL.

This clonotype was counted only a few times. V and J are TRBV10-3 and TRBJ2-3; D possibly matches TRBD1 or TRBD2 (5 bases each). With 10 bases removed from V and 0 bases from J, the gap between germline ends came to 23 bases. The CDR3 sequence is 17 residues long. The V gene's germline CDR1 is ENHRY and CDR2 SYGVKD. The CDR3 loop reads CATKGASRTFSTDTQYF. The CDR3 bases are TGTGCCACCAAAGGGGCTAGCCGCACTTTTAGCACAGATACGCAGTATTTT.

This clonotype was seen ten or more times. The chain couples TRBV6-6 to TRBJ1-5; D uncertain. Germline V lookup: CDR1 MNHNY, CDR2 SVGAGI (reference sequence). Trimming removed 2 bases from V and 2 bases from J, with 1 base in between. CDR3 length: 12 residues. CDR3: CASSYGNQPQHF. In nucleotides, the CDR3 is TGTGCCAGCAGTTACGGCAATCAGCCCCAGCATTTT.

As for this clonotype: One junction end does not reproduce the germline sequence, and a read error may be involved. The chain links TRBV7-9 to TRBJ1-4; D perhaps matches TRBD1 (6 bases). Germline-derived CDR1 and CDR2 are SEHNR and FQNEAQ (reference sequence). The CDR3 runs 18 residues. In nucleotides, the CDR3 is TGCGCCAGCAGCCAAGATCGCCAGGGGCTTGTAACTAATGAAAAACTGTTTTTT. It encodes CASSQDRQGLVTNEKLFF.

The chain employs TRBV25-1 and TRBJ1-1; D ambiguous. Germline values: CDR1 MGHDK, CDR2 SYGVNS. Deletions cut 3 bases from V and 5 bases from J, with 13 bases between. This CDR3 comprises 14 residues. This CDR3 reads CASSDLGSETEAFF. The DNA of the CDR3 is TGTGCCAGCAGTGATTTAGGTTCAGAAACTGAAGCTTTCTTT.

This sequence joins TRBV7-2 and TRBJ1-2; a weak D match, TRBD1 (6 bases). The germline CDR1 and CDR2 sequences are SGHTA and FQGNSA. The CDR3 extends over 17 amino acids. V was trimmed by 5 bases and J by 4 bases, leaving 23 bases between them. The CDR3 region is CASSRGGALRQIYGYTF. The CDR3, as DNA: TGTGCCAGCAGCCGAGGGGGGGCATTACGTCAGATCTATGGCTACACCTTC.